Listed below are T cell receptor beta chains from one sample, sequenced in a study of siplizumab effects on memory and regulatory T cells. Sequencing used immunoSEQ multiplex PCR; TCRdb keeps in-frame clones, though not all of them. The data show about 100,000 clones, around 94% seen once. The sample comprised Tregs sorted from blood. Source of these receptors: a human donor in good health. Each CDR3 is given with its conserved first and last residue. D genes are given only for firm matches.

>TRBV2|TRBD2|TRBJ2-3
CARDPGGGTDTQYF
TGTGCCAGAGACCCGGGAGGAGGAACAGATACGCAGTATTTT
>TRBV28|-|TRBJ2-5
CASSHPKGSQYF
TGTGCCAGCAGCCATCCCAAGGGGTCCCAGTACTTC
>TRBV6-1|-|TRBJ1-1
CASIIGEFKAFF
TGTGCCAGCATTATAGGGGAATTCAAAGCTTTCTTT
>TRBV15|-|TRBJ2-6
CATSYFGVPGANVLTF
TGTGCCACCAGCTATTTCGGGGTCCCTGGGGCCAACGTCCTGACTTTC
>TRBV5-1|TRBD2|TRBJ2-5
CASSLFLAGGTETQYF
TGCGCCAGCAGCTTATTCCTAGCGGGAGGTACTGAGACCCAGTACTTC
>TRBV19|-|TRBJ2-7
CASSWAGNYEQYF
TGTGCCAGTAGTTGGGCGGGAAACTACGAGCAGTACTTC
>TRBV2|-|TRBJ1-2
CASSSRTAIYGYTF
TGTGCCAGCAGTTCCAGGACAGCCATCTATGGCTACACCTTC
>TRBV7-2|TRBD1|TRBJ2-7
CASSLGRTGPFGEQYF
TGTGCCAGCAGCTTAGGGCGGACAGGACCTTTCGGGGAGCAGTACTTC
>TRBV6-1|-|TRBJ2-1
CASSEGQVGYNEQFF
TGTGCCAGCAGTGAAGGTCAAGTTGGATACAATGAGCAGTTCTTC
>TRBV7-9|TRBD2|TRBJ2-1
CASSSRERESYNEQFF
TGTGCCAGCAGCTCGCGGGAGAGGGAGTCCTACAATGAGCAGTTCTTC
>TRBV28|-|TRBJ1-5
CASSLSSLVRAHQPQHF
TGTGCCAGCAGTTTATCTTCTTTGGTAAGGGCCCATCAGCCCCAGCATTTT
>TRBV5-1|-|TRBJ1-4
CASAGGNEKLFF
TGCGCCAGTGCCGGGGGCAATGAAAAACTGTTTTTT
>TRBV9|-|TRBJ1-1
CASSVGPGQGTEAFF
TGTGCCAGCAGCGTAGGTCCAGGGCAGGGCACTGAAGCTTTCTTT
>TRBV2|-|TRBJ2-7
CASSPGTGYHEQYF
TGTGCCAGCAGTCCCGGTACAGGGTACCACGAGCAGTACTTC
>TRBV15|TRBD2|TRBJ2-5
CATSRTPASGGSRPQYF
TGTGCCACCAGCAGAACACCAGCTAGCGGGGGGAGTCGGCCCCAGTACTTC
>TRBV27|TRBD2|TRBJ2-3
CASSFNHYSPSGRASAQYF
TGTGCCAGCAGTTTTAACCATTACTCTCCTAGCGGGAGGGCCTCCGCGCAGTATTTT
>TRBV28|-|TRBJ1-5
CASSLWATGNQPQHF
TGTGCCAGCTCCCTTTGGGCCACCGGCAATCAGCCCCAGCATTTT
>TRBV6-5|TRBD1|TRBJ1-4
CASSYSLTGSIEKLFF
TGTGCCAGCAGTTACTCCTTGACAGGGTCGATTGAAAAACTGTTTTTT
>TRBV29-1|-|TRBJ1-5
CSVAFLEGLNQPQHF
TGCAGCGTTGCGTTTTTGGAGGGTCTCAATCAGCCCCAGCATTTT
>TRBV7-3|-|TRBJ2-3
CASSSTGSTDTQYF
TGTGCCAGCAGCTCGACTGGGAGCACAGATACGCAGTATTTT
>TRBV28|TRBD2|TRBJ2-1
CASSRHTYRRGYNEQFF
TGTGCCAGCAGTCGACACACCTATCGGCGGGGGTACAATGAGCAGTTCTTC
>TRBV28|-|TRBJ2-1
CASSIFEGRGGGVNEQFF
TGTGCCAGCAGTATTTTTGAGGGCAGGGGTGGGGGTGTCAATGAGCAGTTCTTC
>TRBV2|-|TRBJ2-5
CASTRVWLKETQYF
TGTGCCAGCACCCGAGTATGGCTCAAAGAGACCCAGTACTTC